Listed here is a single T cell receptor (beta chain). In the authors' methods: Reference gene primer amplification in the assay estimated nucleated cell counts. Generated by immunoSEQ multiplex PCR, the TCRdb table keeps only in-frame clones and is missing some. V and J calls and clone size follow that table, whereas D and trimming were derived from the DNA. The sample has about 120,000 clones, around 88% seen once. These data come from a study of blood T cell repertoires in COVID-19. Study as a whole: Italy, Spain and the United States were the sources of the convalescent and acute COVID-19 samples. PBMCs, B-cell-depleted T cells, or T cells were the source of the cDNA or gDNA that made up the material.

The CDR3 is 15 residues long. Looked up from germline, CDR1 is SGHDT and CDR2 is YYEEEE. Trimming at V came to 5 bases and at J to 2 bases, leaving 9 bases not matched to a gene. The V and J genes are TRBV5-6 and TRBJ1-2; 7 bases line up with TRBD1. Sequences were obtained from peripheral blood. The receptor was derived from a woman in her forties or fifties with active or convalescent COVID-19. CDR3 coding DNA: TGTGCCAGCAGATTTACCGGGACAGACAACTATGGCTACACCTTC. It translates to CASRFTGTDNYGYTF.